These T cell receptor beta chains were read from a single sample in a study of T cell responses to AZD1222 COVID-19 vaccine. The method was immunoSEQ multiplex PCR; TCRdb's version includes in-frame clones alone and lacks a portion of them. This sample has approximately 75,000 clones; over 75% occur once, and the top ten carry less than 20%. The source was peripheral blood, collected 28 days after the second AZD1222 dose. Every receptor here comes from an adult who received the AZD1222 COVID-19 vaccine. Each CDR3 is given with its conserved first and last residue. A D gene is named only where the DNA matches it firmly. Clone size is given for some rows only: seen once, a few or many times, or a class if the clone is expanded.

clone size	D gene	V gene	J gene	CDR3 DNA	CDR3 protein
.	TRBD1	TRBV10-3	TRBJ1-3	TGTGCCATCAGTGAGTCACACCAGGGACAGGGAAGGAACACCATATATTTT	CAISESHQGQGRNTIYF
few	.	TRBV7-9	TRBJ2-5	TGTGCCAGCAGAAAGGGGGACTGGGCAAACCAAGAGACCCAGTACTTC	CASRKGDWANQETQYF
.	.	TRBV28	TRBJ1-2	TGTGCCAGCAGTCCCCGGGTGGGAGGCTACACCTTC	CASSPRVGGYTF
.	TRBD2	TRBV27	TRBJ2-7	TGTGCCAGCAGTATGTCATCCCGGGACTACCCTTCCTACGAGCAGTACTTC	CASSMSSRDYPSYEQYF
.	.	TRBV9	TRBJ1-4	TGTGCCAGCAGCGTAACCAGGGGACTAACTAATGAAAAACTGTTTTTT	CASSVTRGLTNEKLFF
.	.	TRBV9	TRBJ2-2	TGTGCCAGCAGCGTAGTAGCGACCGGGGAGCTGTTTTTT	CASSVVATGELFF
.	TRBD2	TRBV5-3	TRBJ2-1	TGTGCCAGAAGCTGCACCCTAGCGGGGAGCTACAATGAGCAGTTCTTC	CARSCTLAGSYNEQFF
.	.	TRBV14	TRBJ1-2	TGTGCCAGCAGCAGAGGGAGCGGTGGCTACACCTTC	CASSRGSGGYTF
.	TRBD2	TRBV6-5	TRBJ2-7	TGTGCCAGCGGGAGGACTAGCGGGGTCTACGAGCAGTACTTC	CASGRTSGVYEQYF
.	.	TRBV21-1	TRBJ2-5	TGTGCCAGCAGCCGCAGGGGAGCTAGGCAAGAGACCCAGTACTTC	CASSRRGARQETQYF
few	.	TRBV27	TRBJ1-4	TGTGCCAGCAGTGAACAGCGGGGAGTGGAAAAACTGTTTTTT	CASSEQRGVEKLFF
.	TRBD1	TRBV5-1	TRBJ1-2	TGCGCCAGCAGCCCCGGGACAGAGGGTGGCTACACCTTC	CASSPGTEGGYTF
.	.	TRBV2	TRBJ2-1	TGTGCCAGCAGGTTCGCGGGCTCCTACAATGAGCAGTTCTTC	CASRFAGSYNEQFF
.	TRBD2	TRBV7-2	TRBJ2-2	TGTGCCAGCAGCTTGACTAGCGGGGGGTTTCAGACCGGGGAGCTGTTTTTT	CASSLTSGGFQTGELFF
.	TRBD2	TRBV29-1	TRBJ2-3	TGCAGCGTTGAAGCTAGCGGGGGAGTAGCAGATACGCAGTATTTT	CSVEASGGVADTQYF
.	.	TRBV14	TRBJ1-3	TGTGCCAGCAGGGGGAATTTGAGCTCTGGAAACACCATATATTTT	CASRGNLSSGNTIYF
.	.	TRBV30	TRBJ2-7	TGTGCCTGGTCCTGGGATCGACGCTTAGGGCAGTACTTC	CAWSWDRRLGQYF
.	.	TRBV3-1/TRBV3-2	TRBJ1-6	TGTGCCAGCAGCCAGGGTGAGGATTCACCCCTCCACTTT	CASSQGEDSPLHF
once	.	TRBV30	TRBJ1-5	TGTGCCTGGAGTCTAGGTGAGGGTCAGCCCCAGCATTTT	CAWSLGEGQPQHF
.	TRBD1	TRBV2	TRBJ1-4	TGTGCCAGCAGTGTATATGGGACAGCGAATGAAAAACTGTTTTTT	CASSVYGTANEKLFF
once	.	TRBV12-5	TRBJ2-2	TGTGCTAGTGCCACTGGTGGGAGCGCCGGGGAGCTGTTTTTT	CASATGGSAGELFF
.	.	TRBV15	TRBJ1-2	TGTGCCACCAGCAGAGGCGGTAACGACTATGGCTACACCTTC	CATSRGGNDYGYTF